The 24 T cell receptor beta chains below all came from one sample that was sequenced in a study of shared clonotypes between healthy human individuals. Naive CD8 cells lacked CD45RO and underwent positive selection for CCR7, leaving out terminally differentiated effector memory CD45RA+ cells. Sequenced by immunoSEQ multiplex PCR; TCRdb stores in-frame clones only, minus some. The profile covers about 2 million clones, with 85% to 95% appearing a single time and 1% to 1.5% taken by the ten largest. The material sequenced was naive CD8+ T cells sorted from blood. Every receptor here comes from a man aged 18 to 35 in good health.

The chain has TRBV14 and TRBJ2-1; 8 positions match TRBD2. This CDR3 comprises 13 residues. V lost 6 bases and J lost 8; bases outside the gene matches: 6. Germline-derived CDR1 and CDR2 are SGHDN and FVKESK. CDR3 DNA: TGTGCCAGCAGACGGGAGGGCAGGGATGAGCAGTTCTTC. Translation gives CASRREGRDEQFF.

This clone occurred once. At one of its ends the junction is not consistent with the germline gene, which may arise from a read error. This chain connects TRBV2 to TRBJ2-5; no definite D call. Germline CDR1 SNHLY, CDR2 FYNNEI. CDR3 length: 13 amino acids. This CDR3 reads CASSEGIQETQYF. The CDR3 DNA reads TGTGCCAGCAGCGAAGGGATACAAGAGACCCAGTACTTC.

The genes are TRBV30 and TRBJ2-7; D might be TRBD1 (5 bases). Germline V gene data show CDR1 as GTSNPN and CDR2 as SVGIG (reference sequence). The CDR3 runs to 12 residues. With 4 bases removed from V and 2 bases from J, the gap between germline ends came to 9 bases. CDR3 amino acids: CAWNRPAYEQYF. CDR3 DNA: TGTGCCTGGAACAGGCCGGCCTACGAGCAGTACTTC.

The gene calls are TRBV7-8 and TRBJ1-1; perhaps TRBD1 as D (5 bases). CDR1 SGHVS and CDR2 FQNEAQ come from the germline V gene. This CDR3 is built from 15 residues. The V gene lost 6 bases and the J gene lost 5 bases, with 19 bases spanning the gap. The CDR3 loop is CASRLLSGGFTEAFF. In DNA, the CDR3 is TGTGCCAGCAGACTCTTAAGTGGGGGGTTTACTGAAGCTTTCTTT. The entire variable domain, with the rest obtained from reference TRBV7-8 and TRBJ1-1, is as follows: GAGVSQSPRYKVAKRGQDVALRCDPISGHVSLFWYQQALGQGPEFLTYFQNEAQLDKSGLPSDRFFAERPEGSVSTLKIQRTQQEDSAVYLCASRLLSGGFTEAFFGQGTRLTVV.

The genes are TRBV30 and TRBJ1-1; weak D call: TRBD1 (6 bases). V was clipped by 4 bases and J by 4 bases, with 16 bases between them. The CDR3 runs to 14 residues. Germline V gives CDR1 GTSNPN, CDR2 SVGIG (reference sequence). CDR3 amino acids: CAWTPGASSTEAFF. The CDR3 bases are TGTGCCTGGACCCCGGGGGCGAGTAGCACTGAAGCTTTCTTT.

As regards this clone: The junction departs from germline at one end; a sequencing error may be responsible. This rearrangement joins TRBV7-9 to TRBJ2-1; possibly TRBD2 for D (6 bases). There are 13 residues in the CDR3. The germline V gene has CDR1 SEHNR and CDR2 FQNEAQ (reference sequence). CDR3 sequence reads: CASSRDSFNEQFF. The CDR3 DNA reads TGTGCCAGCAGCCGGGACTCCTTCAATGAGCAGTTCTTC.

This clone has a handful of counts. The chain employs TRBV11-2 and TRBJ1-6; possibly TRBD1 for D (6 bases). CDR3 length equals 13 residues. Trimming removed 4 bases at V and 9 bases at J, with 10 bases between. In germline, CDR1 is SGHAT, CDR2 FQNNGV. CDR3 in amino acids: CASSSEGVSPLHF. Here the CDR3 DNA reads TGTGCCAGCAGCTCGGAGGGGGTTTCACCCCTCCACTTT.

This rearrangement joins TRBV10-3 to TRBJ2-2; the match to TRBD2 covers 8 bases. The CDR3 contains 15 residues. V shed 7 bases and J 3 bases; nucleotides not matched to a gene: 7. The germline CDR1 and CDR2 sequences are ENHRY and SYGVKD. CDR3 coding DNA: TGTGCCATCAACCCGGGACTAGGGGACACCGGGGAGCTGTTTTTT. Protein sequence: CAINPGLGDTGELFF.

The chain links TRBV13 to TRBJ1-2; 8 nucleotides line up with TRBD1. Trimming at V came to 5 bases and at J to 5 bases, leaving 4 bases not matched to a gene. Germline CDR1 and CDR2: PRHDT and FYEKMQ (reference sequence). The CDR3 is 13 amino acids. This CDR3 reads CASSPGQGYGYTF. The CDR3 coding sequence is TGTGCCAGCAGCCCCGGACAGGGTTATGGCTACACCTTC.

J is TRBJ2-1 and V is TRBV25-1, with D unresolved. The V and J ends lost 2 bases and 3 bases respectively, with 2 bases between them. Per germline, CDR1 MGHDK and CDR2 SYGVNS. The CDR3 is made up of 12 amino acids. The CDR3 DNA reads TGTGCCAGCAGTGAAGTCTACAATGAGCAGTTCTTC. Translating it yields CASSEVYNEQFF.

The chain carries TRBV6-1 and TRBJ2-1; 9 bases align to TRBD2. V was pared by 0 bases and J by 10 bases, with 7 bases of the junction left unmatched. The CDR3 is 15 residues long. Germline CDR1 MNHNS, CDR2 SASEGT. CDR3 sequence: CASSEASGRADEQFF. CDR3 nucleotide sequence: TGTGCCAGCAGTGAAGCTAGCGGGAGAGCCGACGAGCAGTTCTTC.

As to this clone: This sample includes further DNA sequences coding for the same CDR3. The CDR3 region is CASSFQGGEKLFF. The CDR3 nucleotides are TGTGCCAGCAGCTTCCAGGGTGGCGAAAAACTGTTTTTT. The chain links TRBV5-4 to TRBJ1-4; possibly TRBD1 for D (5 bases). The CDR3 sequence is 13 residues long. The germline V and J ends were trimmed by 2 bases and 8 bases, with 10 bases remaining between them. The germline V gene encodes CDR1 SGHNT and CDR2 YYREEE (reference sequence).

The CDR3 DNA reads as TGTGCCATCAGTACACAAGAGACCCAGTACTTC. This codes for CAISTQETQYF. V is TRBV10-3 and J is TRBJ2-5, with no clear D. The CDR3 consists of 11 residues. Germline V gene data show CDR1 as ENHRY and CDR2 as SYGVKD. V gave up 5 bases and J gave up 2 bases, with 3 bases separating them.

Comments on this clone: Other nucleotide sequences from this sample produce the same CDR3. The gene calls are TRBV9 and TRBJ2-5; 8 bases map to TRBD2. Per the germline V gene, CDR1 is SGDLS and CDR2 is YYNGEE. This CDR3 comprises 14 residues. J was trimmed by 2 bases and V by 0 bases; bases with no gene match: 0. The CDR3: CASSVAGGQETQYF. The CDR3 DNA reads TGTGCCAGCAGCGTAGCGGGGGGGCAAGAGACCCAGTACTTC.

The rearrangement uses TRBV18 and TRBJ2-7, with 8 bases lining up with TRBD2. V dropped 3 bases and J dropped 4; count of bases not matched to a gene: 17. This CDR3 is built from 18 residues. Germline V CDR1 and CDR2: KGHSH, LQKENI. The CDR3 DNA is TGTGCCAGCTCACCCCTCACCGCTGGGAGCGGGAGTGCTTACGAGCAGTACTTC. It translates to CASSPLTAGSGSAYEQYF.

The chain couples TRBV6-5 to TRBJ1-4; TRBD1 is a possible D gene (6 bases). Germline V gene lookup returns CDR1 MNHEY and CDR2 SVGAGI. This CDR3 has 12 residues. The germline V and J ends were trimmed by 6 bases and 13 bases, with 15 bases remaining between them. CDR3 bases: TGTGCCAGCAGAACGACAGGCTATAGACTGTTTTTT. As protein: CASRTTGYRLFF.

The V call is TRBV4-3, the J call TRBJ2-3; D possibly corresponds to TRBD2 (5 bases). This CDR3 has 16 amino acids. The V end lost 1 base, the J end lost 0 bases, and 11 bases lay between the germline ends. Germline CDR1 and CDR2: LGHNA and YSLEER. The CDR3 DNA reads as TGCGCCAGCAGCCAAGGGACTTGGGCCAGCACAGATACGCAGTATTTT. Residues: CASSQGTWASTDTQYF.

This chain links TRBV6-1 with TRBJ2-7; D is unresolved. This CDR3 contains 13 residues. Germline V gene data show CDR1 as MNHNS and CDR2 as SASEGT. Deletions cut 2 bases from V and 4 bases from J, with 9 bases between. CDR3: CASSEIEQYEQYF. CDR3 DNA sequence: TGTGCCAGCAGTGAAATAGAACAGTACGAGCAGTACTTC.

This CDR3 is CASSFGEGGETQYF. DNA for the CDR3: TGTGCCAGCAGCTTCGGGGAGGGCGGAGAGACCCAGTACTTC. This rearrangement joins TRBV7-9 to TRBJ2-5, with 7 bases identical to TRBD2. The CDR3 runs to 14 residues. Germline V gene lookup returns CDR1 SEHNR and CDR2 FQNEAQ (reference sequence). V dropped 3 bases and J dropped 4; count of bases not matched to a gene: 5.

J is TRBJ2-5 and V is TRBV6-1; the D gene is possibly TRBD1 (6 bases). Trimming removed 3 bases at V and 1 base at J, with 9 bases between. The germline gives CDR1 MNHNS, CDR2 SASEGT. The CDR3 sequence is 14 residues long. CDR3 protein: CASSEDSIQETQYF. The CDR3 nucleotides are TGTGCCAGCAGTGAGGACAGTATCCAAGAGACCCAGTACTTC.

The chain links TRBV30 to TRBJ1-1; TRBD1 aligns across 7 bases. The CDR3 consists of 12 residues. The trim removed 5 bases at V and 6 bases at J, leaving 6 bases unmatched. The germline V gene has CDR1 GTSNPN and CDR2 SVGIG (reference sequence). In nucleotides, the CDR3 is TGTGCCTGGTCACAGGGGTTTGCTGAAGCTTTCTTT. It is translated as CAWSQGFAEAFF.

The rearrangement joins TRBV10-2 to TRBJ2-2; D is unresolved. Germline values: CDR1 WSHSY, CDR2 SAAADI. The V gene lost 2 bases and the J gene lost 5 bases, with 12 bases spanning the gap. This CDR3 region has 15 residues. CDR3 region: CASSETHLGTGELFF. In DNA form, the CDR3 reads TGCGCCAGCAGTGAGACGCACCTAGGTACCGGGGAGCTGTTTTTT.

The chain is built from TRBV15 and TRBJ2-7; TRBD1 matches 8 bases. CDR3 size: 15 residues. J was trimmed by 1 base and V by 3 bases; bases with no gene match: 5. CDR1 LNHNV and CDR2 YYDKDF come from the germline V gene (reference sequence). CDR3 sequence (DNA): TGTGCCACCAGCAGGACAGGGGAAAATTCCTACGAGCAGTACTTC. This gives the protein CATSRTGENSYEQYF.

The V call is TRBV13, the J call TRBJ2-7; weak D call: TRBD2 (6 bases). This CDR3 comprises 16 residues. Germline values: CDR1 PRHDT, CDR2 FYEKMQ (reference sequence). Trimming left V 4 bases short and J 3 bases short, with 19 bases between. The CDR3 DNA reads TGTGCCAGCAGCTCCTTTGGTCTAGCGCCGAACTACGAGCAGTACTTC. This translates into CASSSFGLAPNYEQYF. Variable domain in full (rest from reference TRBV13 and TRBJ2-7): AAGVIQSPRHLIKEKRETATLKCYPIPRHDTVYWYQQGPGQDPQFLISFYEKMQSDKGSIPDRFSAQQFSDYHSELNMSSLELGDSALYFCASSSFGLAPNYEQYFGPGTRLTVT.